A selection of T cell receptor beta chains follows, all from one sample in a study of T cells in Graves' hyperthyroidism and ophthalmopathy. TCRdb independently ran MiXCR on the multiplex PCR reads; one entry per CDR3 protein. The sample includes roughly 200,000 distinct CDR3 sequences, roughly a sixth seen only once; the top ten take roughly 49%. The specimen sequenced was blood. Receptors originate from a woman in her forties or fifties with Graves' hyperthyroidism. The CDR3 runs from the conserved cysteine through the conserved F or W. Each record gives: J gene, V gene, clone size, D gene, CDR3 DNA, CDR3 protein. D genes are given only for firm matches. Size is omitted from some rows. Given values are once, few, many or a class for expanded clones.

TRBJ2-1 TRBV3-1 few TRBD2 TGTGCCAGCAGCCAAGCCCATCCTCAGACTAGCGGGATTCGTGAGCAGTTCTTC CASSQAHPQTSGIREQFF
TRBJ1-5 TRBV27 NA TRBD1 TGTGCCAGCAGTTCGGGACAGGGGGTACAGCCCCAGCATTTT CASSSGQGVQPQHF
TRBJ1-2 TRBV19 few NA TGTGCCAGTACCACAGGGTTCGATGGCTACACCTTC CASTTGFDGYTF
TRBJ1-4 TRBV29-1 NA NA TGCAGCGTGGCTGGGCCAGAAGGGGCCTTGATCGGAAAACTGTTTTTT CSVAGPEGALIGKLFF
TRBJ1-5 TRBV28 many TRBD1 TGTGCCAGCAGTACAGGGGGGTTCGGGATCAATCAGCCCCAGCATTTT CASSTGGFGINQPQHF
TRBJ2-3 TRBV6-5 few NA TGTGCCAGCAGTTATCGGGGAGCCACAGATACGCAGTATTTT CASSYRGATDTQYF
TRBJ1-1 TRBV14 many NA TGTGCCAGCAGCCAAGATGTTTCAGGCACTGAAGCTTTCTTT CASSQDVSGTEAFF
TRBJ1-2 TRBV25-1 few TRBD1 TGTGCCAGCAGTGAAATCTTCGCCGGGACAGGGGCCTTTAGCTACACCTTC CASSEIFAGTGAFSYTF
TRBJ2-7 TRBV6-4 NA TRBD2 TGTGCCAGCAGTGACTCCGCTAGCGGGATCTACGAGCAGTACTTC CASSDSASGIYEQYF
TRBJ2-1 TRBV12-5 many TRBD2 TGTGCTAGTGGCCTGGGGGGGGGTGCCGGGAGGAGGAATGAGCAGTTCTTC CASGLGGGAGRRNEQFF
TRBJ2-7 TRBV2 many NA TGTGCCAGCAGTGAACAGGGAAGGGGCTACGAGCAGTACTTC CASSEQGRGYEQYF
TRBJ1-2 TRBV6-5 many NA TGTGCCAGCAGTTACTTTACGACCGGGCGGCGAGTGGGCTATGGCTACACCTTC CASSYFTTGRRVGYGYTF
TRBJ2-7 TRBV5-1 many NA TGCGCCAGCAGCTTTACAGTCTCTTCCTACGAGCAGTACTTC CASSFTVSSYEQYF
TRBJ2-7 TRBV6-5 many NA TGTGCCAGCAGTTACGGGCAGGGTTCCTACGAGCAGTACTTC CASSYGQGSYEQYF
TRBJ1-2 TRBV5-5 NA TRBD1 TGTGCCAGCAGCTTGGACAGGGGGCTTCGTTATGGCTACACCTTC CASSLDRGLRYGYTF
TRBJ1-3 TRBV20-1 many NA TGCAGTGCTAGGCCCCGGGCGAGGGGCACGACTGGAAACACCATATATTTT CSARPRARGTTGNTIYF
TRBJ1-1 TRBV7-3 many NA TGTGCCAGCAGCCATTCGGGAGAAGTAACTGAAGCTTTCTTT CASSHSGEVTEAFF
TRBJ2-7 TRBV6-1 many TRBD2 TGTGCCAGCAATGTGGACGGTCGAGCGGGATCGGGCAAGCAGTACTTC CASNVDGRAGSGKQYF
TRBJ1-1 TRBV12-3/TRBV12-4 many TRBD1 TGTGCCAGCAGTTTAACCCCCGGGACAGCGAACACTGAAGCTTTCTTT CASSLTPGTANTEAFF
TRBJ2-3 TRBV19 many NA TGTGCCAGTAGTTTCCAAGGGCGCACAGATACGCAGTATTTT CASSFQGRTDTQYF
TRBJ2-1 TRBV6-1 few NA TGTGCCAGCAGGGAGTTTTCCTACAATGAGCAGTTCTTC CASREFSYNEQFF
TRBJ2-1 TRBV5-1 NA TRBD2 TGCGCCAGCAGCCCGCGCTCACTAGCGGGGGGTCTTAGTGAGCAGTTCTTC CASSPRSLAGGLSEQFF
TRBJ2-5 TRBV12-3/TRBV12-4 many NA TGTGCCAGCAGTTATAACGAGGGGGAGACCCAGTACTTC CASSYNEGETQYF